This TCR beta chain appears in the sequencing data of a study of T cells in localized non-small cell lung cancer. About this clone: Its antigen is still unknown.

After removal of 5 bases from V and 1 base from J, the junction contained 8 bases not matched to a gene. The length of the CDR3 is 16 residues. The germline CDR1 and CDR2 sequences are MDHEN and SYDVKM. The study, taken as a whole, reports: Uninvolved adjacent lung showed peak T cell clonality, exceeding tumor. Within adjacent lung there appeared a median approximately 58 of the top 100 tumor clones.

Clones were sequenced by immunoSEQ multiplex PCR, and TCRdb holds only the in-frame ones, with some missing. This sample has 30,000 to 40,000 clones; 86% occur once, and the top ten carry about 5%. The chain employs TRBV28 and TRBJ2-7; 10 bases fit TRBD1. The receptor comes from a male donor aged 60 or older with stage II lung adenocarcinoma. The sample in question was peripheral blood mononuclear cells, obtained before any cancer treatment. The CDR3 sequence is CASSAHRGQGSYEQYF. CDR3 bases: TGTGCCAGCAGTGCTCACCGGGGACAGGGGTCCTACGAGCAGTACTTC.